This T cell receptor (beta chain) is from a study of immune cell composition in non-small cell lung cancer. Overall study findings and caveats: Squamous lung tumours showed higher top 10 clone scores and clonality than adenocarcinomas.

Germline V lookup: CDR1 SGHNT, CDR2 YENEEA. The trim removed 4 bases at V and 3 bases at J, leaving 4 bases unmatched. The CDR3 spans 16 residues. With regard to this clone: What it binds is unknown.

The repertoire was sequenced with immunoSEQ multiplex PCR; TCRdb's copy has only in-frame clones and lacks some. The sample yields about 4,000 clones, 70% to 85% seen once. The source is a human donor with non-small cell lung cancer. The V call is TRBV11-3, the J call TRBJ2-2; 11 nucleotides agree with TRBD1. Sequencing used lung tumor tissue. The chain's CDR3 is CASSSPGQGDTGELFF. The DNA for the CDR3 is TGTGCCAGCAGCTCCCCGGGACAGGGGGACACCGGGGAGCTGTTTTTT.